These 28 T cell receptor beta chains originate from one sample sequenced in a study of response to subunit inactivated influenza vaccine. Via MiXCR, TCRdb re-called the RT-PCR reads, giving one row per CDR3 protein. The sample gives around 160,000 distinct CDR3 sequences, approximately 10% of which show up once; roughly 12% is in the top ten. The input for sequencing was non-naive T cells sorted from PBMCs, taken 45 days after vaccination. These receptors all come from a man aged 45-65 years who received an inactivated influenza vaccine.

This clonotype was found many times. The rearrangement uses TRBV7-8 and TRBJ1-6; 9 bases fit TRBD1. From germline, CDR1 is SGHVS and CDR2 FQNEAQ. V dropped 1 base and J dropped 10; count of bases not matched to a gene: 14. The CDR3 has 18 residues. CDR3: CASSLVTGTGSMRSPLHF. The CDR3 bases are TGTGCCAGCAGCTTAGTTACCGGGACAGGGAGTATGAGATCACCCCTCCACTTT.

The table lists this clonotype with a few counts. V gene TRBV20-1 combines with J gene TRBJ2-5; 10 nucleotides match TRBD2. This CDR3 is 13 amino acids long. CDR1 is DFQATT and CDR2 is SNEGSKA in the germline V gene (reference sequence). Trimming took 2 bases from V and 5 from J; bases not matched to a gene: 2. CDR3 sequence: CSARNSGGETQYF. The CDR3 coding sequence is TGCAGTGCTAGAAATAGCGGGGGGGAGACCCAGTACTTC.

This clonotype was seen at least ten times. DNA of the CDR3: TGTGCCAGCAGGGCCAATCAGCCCCAGCATTTT. The encoded protein is CASRANQPQHF. The chain uses TRBV27 and TRBJ1-5; unclear D gene. Trimming stripped 6 bases from V and 3 bases from J, with 3 bases between. Germline V gives CDR1 MNHEY, CDR2 SMNVEV (reference sequence). The CDR3 consists of 11 residues.

This clonotype was observed a handful of times. Written as DNA, the CDR3 is TGTGCCAGCAGCCAACAGGGGCCGGCCTATGGCTACACCTTC. The encoded protein is CASSQQGPAYGYTF. The chain joins TRBV3-1 to TRBJ1-2, with a possible D match to TRBD1 (6 bases). This CDR3 contains 14 residues. Trimming stripped 2 bases from V and 4 bases from J, with 11 bases between. Germline assignment: CDR1 LGHDT and CDR2 YNNKEL (reference sequence).

Only a few counts were recorded for this clonotype. The chain employs TRBV12-3 or TRBV12-4 and TRBJ1-5; D gene uncertain. V lost 5 bases to trimming and J lost 1 base, with 9 bases between them. CDR3 size: 14 residues. CDR3 sequence reads: CASSQARSNQPQHF. In DNA, the CDR3 is TGTGCCAGCAGTCAGGCCCGGAGCAATCAGCCCCAGCATTTT.

This clonotype showed up many times. This chain links TRBV4-3 with TRBJ2-1, with D tentatively TRBD2 (6 bases). The germline gives CDR1 LGHNA, CDR2 YSLEER. The CDR3 has 16 amino acids. The ends were cut back, 4 bases at V and 0 bases at J, with 13 bases in the middle. The CDR3 DNA is TGCGCCAGCAGCCGGACTACAGACACCTCCTACAATGAGCAGTTCTTC. Amino acids: CASSRTTDTSYNEQFF.

This clonotype was observed many times. This chain uses TRBV5-1 with TRBJ2-1, with D possibly called TRBD1 or TRBD2 (5 bases each). With 3 bases removed from V and 7 bases from J, the gap between germline ends came to 17 bases. Germline loops: CDR1 SGHRS, CDR2 YFSETQ. The CDR3 sequence is 15 residues long. Here the CDR3 DNA reads TGCGCCAGCAGCTCGCACGGGGCCGGCGGGAATGAGCAGTTCTTC. Protein: CASSSHGAGGNEQFF.

The gene calls are TRBV30 and TRBJ1-1; the match to TRBD1 covers 7 bases. J was trimmed by 1 base and V by 4 bases; bases with no gene match: 12. The germline V gene encodes CDR1 GTSNPN and CDR2 SVGIG (reference sequence). The CDR3 consists of 16 residues. DNA of the CDR3: TGTGCCTGGAACCCCGACAGGGTGAAACCGAACACTGAAGCTTTCTTT. Amino acid sequence: CAWNPDRVKPNTEAFF.

The genes are TRBV18 and TRBJ2-2; D is possibly TRBD1 (6 bases). V was shortened by 3 bases and J by 1 base, with 6 bases between the two germline ends. From germline, CDR1 is KGHSH and CDR2 LQKENI. This CDR3 has 14 amino acids. CDR3 DNA: TGTGCCAGCTCACCGGGACAGAACACCGGGGAGCTGTTTTTT. Translating it yields CASSPGQNTGELFF.

This chain uses TRBV20-1 with TRBJ2-7; no clear D. V was pared by 6 bases and J by 5 bases, with 14 bases between. Germline assignment: CDR1 DFQATT and CDR2 SNEGSKA (reference sequence). This CDR3 contains 12 residues. The CDR3 nucleotides read TGCAGTGCACAACCCCGGGCGGACGAGCAGTACTTC. Translation: CSAQPRADEQYF.

The rearrangement joins TRBV6-2 or TRBV6-3 to TRBJ2-5; possible D gene TRBD1, 6 bases. V was trimmed by 5 bases and J by 5 bases, leaving 15 bases between them. This CDR3 has 14 amino acids. Germline CDR1 MNHEY, CDR2 SVGEGT. DNA for the CDR3: TGTGCCAGCAGTCGCCGGGACATCTACGAGACCCAGTACTTC. Protein sequence: CASSRRDIYETQYF.

This clonotype turned up a few times. CDR3 in DNA: TGCAGTGCCCCGAGGGGTAAGATGAACACCGGGGAGCTGTTTTTT. It specifies CSAPRGKMNTGELFF. J is TRBJ2-2 and V is TRBV20-1; TRBD1 or TRBD2 may be the D gene (5 bases each). The CDR3 is made up of 15 amino acids. V was clipped by 6 bases and J by 1 base, with 15 bases between them. Germline CDR1 DFQATT, CDR2 SNEGSKA (reference sequence).

This clonotype occurred a few times. The chain joins TRBV7-3 to TRBJ1-1; D is unclear. Germline CDR1 SGHTA, CDR2 FQGTGA. The V and J ends lost 0 bases and 0 bases respectively, with 8 bases between them. CDR3 length: 15 amino acids. The CDR3 protein is CASSLTDGVNTEAFF. The CDR3 DNA reads as TGTGCCAGCAGCTTAACGGACGGAGTGAACACTGAAGCTTTCTTT.

There are many counts of this clonotype. This chain connects TRBV7-9 to TRBJ1-2, with D possibly TRBD1 on 6 matching bases. Germline lookup yields CDR1 SEHNR and CDR2 FQNEAQ (reference sequence). Between the trimmed V and J ends, which lost 5 bases and 6 bases, there was a span of 19 bases. The CDR3 totals 15 residues. CDR3 in amino acids: CASSPSFNRANGYTF. The CDR3 nucleotides read TGTGCCAGCAGCCCGAGTTTTAACAGGGCGAATGGCTACACCTTC.

This clonotype has at least ten counts. The V call is TRBV29-1, the J call TRBJ1-3; D is uncertain. CDR1 and CDR2 (germline): SQVTM, ANQGSEA. Trimming removed 5 bases from V and 4 bases from J, with 9 bases in between. The CDR3 loop spans 12 amino acids. The CDR3, as DNA: TGCAGCGTTCTCCTAACGGGAAACACCATATATTTT. Translated, it gives CSVLLTGNTIYF. The whole variable domain, filled in from reference TRBV29-1 and TRBJ1-3, reads SAVISQKPSRDICQRGTSLTIQCQVDSQVTMMFWYRQQPGQSLTLIATANQGSEATYESGFVIDKFPISRPNLTFSTLTVSNMSPEDSSIYLCSVLLTGNTIYFGEGSWLTVV.

The rearrangement links TRBV15 to TRBJ1-1; TRBD1 matches at 7 bases. The CDR3 has 13 amino acids. The trim removed 0 bases at V and 9 bases at J, leaving 4 bases unmatched. Germline-derived CDR1 and CDR2 are LNHNV and YYDKDF (reference sequence). The CDR3 is CATSRDSGQQAFF. The CDR3 DNA is TGTGCCACCAGCAGAGATTCGGGACAGCAAGCTTTCTTT.

This clonotype was counted a few times. J is TRBJ1-2 and V is TRBV9, with 8 nucleotides matching TRBD1. The CDR3 is 13 residues long. Looked up from germline, CDR1 is SGDLS and CDR2 is YYNGEE. Losses at the gene ends were 4 bases for V and 10 bases for J; bases not matched to a gene: 9. CDR3 sequence reads: CASSTRTGMDYTF. CDR3 DNA: TGTGCCAGCAGCACCCGGACAGGGATGGACTACACCTTC.

This clonotype was recorded many times. The V gene is TRBV28, the J gene TRBJ2-1, with TRBD2 identical over 11 bases. After removal of 5 bases from V and 6 bases from J, the junction contained 6 bases not matched to a gene. CDR1 is MDHEN, CDR2 SYDVKM, per germline. CDR3 length equals 15 residues. CDR3 bases: TGTGCCAGCAGTCCCAGGACTAGCGGGTCCAATGAGCAGTTCTTC. It yields the protein CASSPRTSGSNEQFF.

Comments on this clonotype: A much more abundant neighbour one base away suggests this may be a read error. V and J are TRBV14 and TRBJ2-7; D gene ambiguous. Deletions cut 4 bases from V and 6 bases from J, with 16 bases between. The CDR3 totals 14 residues. Per germline, CDR1 SGHDN and CDR2 FVKESK. In nucleotides, the CDR3 is TGTGCCAGCAGCCGAAGACAAATTGGGTCCGAGCAGTACTTC. It codes for CASSRRQIGSEQYF.

This clonotype has just a few counts. CDR3 loop: CASSLVRGYGYTF. CDR3 sequence (DNA): TGTGCCAGCAGTTTGGTCAGGGGGTATGGCTACACCTTC. The chain has TRBV12-3 or TRBV12-4 and TRBJ1-2; 7 nucleotides agree with TRBD1. The V gene end was trimmed by 3 bases and the J gene end by 5 bases; junction bases not matched to a gene: 3. The CDR3 is 13 residues long.

The V gene is TRBV29-1, the J gene TRBJ2-1; perhaps TRBD2 as D (5 bases). Germline CDR1 is SQVTM and CDR2 is ANQGSEA. This CDR3 region has 17 residues. Trimming cost V 2 bases and J 1 base, with 18 bases left between them. Here the CDR3 DNA reads TGCAGCGTTGAATCCCTCCTTTCATCGGGGTCCTACAATGAGCAGTTCTTC. Its protein is CSVESLLSSGSYNEQFF.

This clonotype was counted many times. The rearrangement links TRBV10-3 to TRBJ2-6; D ambiguous. Germline V lookup: CDR1 ENHRY, CDR2 SYGVKD. The CDR3 sequence is 14 residues long. Deletions cut 5 bases from V and 0 bases from J, with 5 bases between. DNA for the CDR3: TGTGCCATCAGTCCCTCCTCTGGGGCCAACGTCCTGACTTTC. Its protein product is CAISPSSGANVLTF.

This clonotype has more than one count but fewer than ten. The rearrangement uses TRBV20-1 and TRBJ1-1; possibly TRBD1 for D (6 bases). This CDR3 is 14 amino acids long. Per the germline V gene, CDR1 is DFQATT and CDR2 is SNEGSKA (reference sequence). Trimming pared 0 bases from V and 5 bases from J, leaving 13 bases between. In DNA, the CDR3 is TGCAGTGCTAGAGATATATTGGGGGCTACTGAAGCTTTCTTT. This translates into CSARDILGATEAFF.

This clonotype was counted ten times or more. This chain uses TRBV29-1 with TRBJ2-7, with a tentative D call TRBD2 (6 bases). This CDR3 spans 15 amino acids. V gave up 1 base and J gave up 2 bases, with 15 bases separating them. CDR1 SQVTM and CDR2 ANQGSEA come from the germline V gene. CDR3 bases: TGCAGCGTTGAAGTAAGGGGACTCGCTACCTACGAGCAGTACTTC. Protein product: CSVEVRGLATYEQYF.

This clonotype was observed once. The genes are TRBV6-1 and TRBJ2-2; 7 bases line up with TRBD2. Germline V CDR1 and CDR2: MNHNS, SASEGT. V lost 6 bases to trimming and J lost 3 bases; unmatched junction nucleotides: 7. CDR3 length equals 15 residues. The CDR3 region is CASSPGTTHTGELFF. In DNA form, the CDR3 reads TGTGCCAGCAGCCCCGGGACTACCCACACCGGGGAGCTGTTTTTT.

This clonotype was observed many times. This chain joins TRBV28 and TRBJ1-4; no definite D call. V dropped 5 bases and J dropped 4 bases, with 11 bases sitting between them. Germline CDR1 reads MDHEN; CDR2 reads SYDVKM. The CDR3 loop spans 14 amino acids. CDR3 loop: CASSLSGRNEKLFF. In nucleotides, the CDR3 is TGTGCCAGCAGTCTCTCGGGTCGTAATGAAAAACTGTTTTTT. Filled out from reference TRBV28 and TRBJ1-4, the complete variable domain reads DVKVTQSSRYLVKRTGEKVFLECVQDMDHENMFWYRQDPGLGLRLIYFSYDVKMKEKGDIPEGYSVSREKKERFSLILESASTNQTSMYLCASSLSGRNEKLFFGSGTQLSVL.

There are a few counts of this clonotype. The chain carries TRBV4-2 and TRBJ2-5; D not resolved. The CDR3 totals 14 residues. V was shortened by 1 base and J by 9 bases, with 15 bases between the two germline ends. The V gene's germline CDR1 is LGHNA and CDR2 YNFKEQ. The CDR3 DNA reads TGTGCCAGCAGCCAAGTCGGCTGGGGTTGGCCCCAGTACTTC. Its translation: CASSQVGWGWPQYF.

This clonotype was counted only a few times. The chain has TRBV27 and TRBJ2-1; D may be TRBD2 (6 bases). The CDR3 sequence is 16 residues long. Trimming left V 1 base short and J 0 bases short, with 10 bases between. Per the germline V gene, CDR1 is MNHEY and CDR2 is SMNVEV (reference sequence). The CDR3 DNA sequence: TGTGCCAGCAGTTTATTGGTGGGGGGCTCCTACAATGAGCAGTTCTTC. It yields the protein CASSLLVGGSYNEQFF.